These 30 T cell receptor beta chains originate from one sample sequenced in a study of blood T cell repertoires in COVID-19. Sequencing used immunoSEQ multiplex PCR; TCRdb keeps in-frame clones, though not all of them. Of approximately 200,000 clones in the sample, roughly 84% were seen once. Material: PBMCs or T cells enriched from blood (not recorded which). All receptors derive from a man younger than 40 in a cohort exposed to, infected with or recovered from COVID-19 (not recorded which).

V and J are TRBV27 and TRBJ1-4; D may be TRBD1 (5 bases). The length of the CDR3 is 16 residues. The V gene's germline CDR1 is MNHEY and CDR2 SMNVEV (reference sequence). Trimming pared 5 bases from V and 9 bases from J, leaving 22 bases between. In nucleotides, the CDR3 is TGTGCCAGCAGTGCTATGACAGCTCCCCCCCGCCAAAAACTGTTTTTT. Protein sequence: CASSAMTAPPRQKLFF.

The rearrangement uses TRBV6-2 or TRBV6-3 and TRBJ1-1; 9 positions agree with TRBD1. The CDR3 is 17 amino acids. The V and J ends lost 4 bases and 6 bases, in that order; junction bases with no gene match: 15. The germline V gene has CDR1 MNHEY and CDR2 SVGEGT. As DNA, the CDR3 is TGTGCCAGCAGTTCCCCCACCGGGACAGGGTTCCCCGCTGAAGCTTTCTTT. It is translated as CASSSPTGTGFPAEAFF.

The table lists this clone with a count of one. The chain is built from TRBV6-6 and TRBJ2-7; tentatively, D is TRBD2 (5 bases). The CDR3 runs to 12 residues. Germline lookup yields CDR1 MNHNY and CDR2 SVGAGI (reference sequence). The ends were cut back, 6 bases at V and 2 bases at J, with 8 bases in the middle. CDR3 in amino acids: CASSPEAYEQYF. CDR3 nucleotide sequence: TGTGCCAGCAGCCCGGAGGCCTACGAGCAGTACTTC.

The chain couples TRBV6-2 or TRBV6-3 to TRBJ2-7; 7 bases agree with TRBD1. Germline assignment: CDR1 MNHEY and CDR2 SVGEGT. With 5 bases clipped from V and 2 bases from J, the junction kept 6 bases outside the gene matches. CDR3 length: 14 amino acids. DNA of the CDR3: TGTGCCAGCAGTGGGGACAGCACCACCTACGAGCAGTACTTC. Its translation: CASSGDSTTYEQYF.

The chain combines TRBV27 with TRBJ2-7, with 9 bases aligning to TRBD1. Germline V lookup: CDR1 MNHEY, CDR2 SMNVEV (reference sequence). Unmatched junction bases numbered 5, after V lost 6 bases and J lost 2 bases. The CDR3 is 14 residues long. DNA of the CDR3: TGTGCCAGCAGGACCGGGACAGGGACCTACGAGCAGTACTTC. It is translated as CASRTGTGTYEQYF.

V usage is TRBV7-6 and J usage is TRBJ2-5; 7 bases match TRBD1. The CDR3 sequence is 16 residues long. Germline V CDR1 and CDR2: SGHVS, FNYEAQ. The junction had 12 bases not matched to a gene; V was cut back by 7 bases and J by 1 base. The CDR3 loop reads CASTPLRDSFQETQYF. CDR3 bases: TGTGCCAGCACCCCACTCCGGGACAGCTTCCAAGAGACCCAGTACTTC.

The chain couples TRBV29-1 to TRBJ1-2; D call uncertain. The CDR3 totals 12 residues. The germline V gene encodes CDR1 SQVTM and CDR2 ANQGSEA. Trimming took off 4 bases at V and 2 bases at J, with 8 bases between the two ends. CDR3 sequence reads: CSVVGLNYGYTF. The DNA of the CDR3 is TGCAGCGTTGTTGGCCTGAACTATGGCTACACCTTC.

V and J are TRBV11-2 and TRBJ2-7; the D gene is possibly TRBD1 (5 bases). Trimming pared 1 base from V and 4 bases from J, leaving 11 bases between. The CDR3 length is 14 residues. Germline V CDR1 and CDR2: SGHAT, FQNNGV. CDR3 sequence reads: CASSLASGQYEQYF. The CDR3 DNA reads as TGTGCCAGCAGCTTAGCTTCCGGACAATACGAGCAGTACTTC.

The chain carries TRBV27 and TRBJ1-5, with TRBD1 matching over 12 bases. J was trimmed by 6 bases and V by 4 bases; bases with no gene match: 13. CDR1 and CDR2 from the germline V gene are MNHEY and SMNVEV (reference sequence). This CDR3 has 18 amino acids. CDR3 bases: TGTGCCAGCAGTTCGACCGGGACAGGGGGCCTGGGTACTCAGCCCCAGCATTTT. As protein: CASSSTGTGGLGTQPQHF.

The chain couples TRBV27 to TRBJ2-3, with D maybe TRBD2 (6 bases). This CDR3 contains 14 residues. The germline gives CDR1 MNHEY, CDR2 SMNVEV (reference sequence). The ends were cut back, 2 bases at V and 4 bases at J, with 10 bases in the middle. CDR3 DNA: TGTGCCAGCAGTTTAGGACTAAACTCAGATACGCAGTATTTT. It is translated as CASSLGLNSDTQYF.

This clone was observed once. This sequence joins TRBV12-3 or TRBV12-4 and TRBJ2-5; D might be TRBD2 (7 bases). The CDR3 consists of 13 residues. Deletions cut 3 bases from V and 10 bases from J, with 15 bases between. CDR3 nucleotides: TGTGCCAGCAGTTTTGGGGAGGGGGAGGGCCAGTACTTC. Its protein product is CASSFGEGEGQYF.

The rearrangement uses TRBV5-8 and TRBJ2-2, with D hard to call. The CDR3 is 16 residues long. Germline V gene data show CDR1 as SGHTS and CDR2 as YDEGEE. Trimming removed 1 base at V and 2 bases at J, with 12 bases between. In nucleotides, the CDR3 is TGTGCCAGCAGCTTGAATCCTGGCACAAACACCGGGGAGCTGTTTTTT. This gives the protein CASSLNPGTNTGELFF.

The chain carries TRBV27 and TRBJ2-3; 7 bases line up with TRBD1. Germline CDR1 and CDR2: MNHEY and SMNVEV (reference sequence). The CDR3 length is 19 residues. After removal of 4 bases from V and 0 bases from J, the junction contained 16 bases not matched to a gene. CDR3 bases: TGTGCCAGCAGTTCACAGGGGACCCAACCTTCGCCGAGCACAGATACGCAGTATTTT. As protein: CASSSQGTQPSPSTDTQYF.

CDR3 sequence reads: CASSFRPGTSSYNEQFF. As DNA, the CDR3 is TGTGCCAGCAGCTTCCGTCCAGGGACTAGCTCCTACAATGAGCAGTTCTTC. The chain carries TRBV5-6 and TRBJ2-1; 8 bases agree with TRBD2. CDR1 SGHDT and CDR2 YYEEEE come from the germline V gene. The CDR3 length is 17 residues. Unmatched junction bases numbered 7, after V lost 2 bases and J lost 0 bases.

The chain combines TRBV24-1 with TRBJ2-1; the match to TRBD2 covers 9 bases. This CDR3 is built from 16 residues. Germline V gene sequence: CDR1 KGHDR, CDR2 SFDVKD. V shed 2 bases and J 2 bases; nucleotides not matched to a gene: 3. This CDR3 reads CATSDWASGAYNEQFF. The DNA of the CDR3 is TGTGCCACCAGTGATTGGGCTAGCGGGGCCTACAATGAGCAGTTCTTC.

This chain connects TRBV5-6 to TRBJ2-2; weak D call: TRBD1 (5 bases). The germline V and J ends were trimmed by 4 bases and 6 bases, with 10 bases remaining between them. The CDR3 is made up of 13 amino acids. Germline-derived CDR1 and CDR2 are SGHDT and YYEEEE. The CDR3 loop reads CASSQGFSGELFF. The DNA for the CDR3 is TGTGCCAGCAGCCAGGGTTTTTCCGGGGAGCTGTTTTTT.

This clone was picked up one time. This sequence joins TRBV6-5 and TRBJ2-5, with D possibly TRBD1 on 6 matching bases. This CDR3 has 15 residues. The V gene's germline CDR1 is MNHEY and CDR2 SVGAGI. Trimming took 6 bases from V and 1 from J, leaving 15 bases between them. This CDR3 is CASRVVRTAQETQYF. CDR3 coding DNA: TGTGCCAGCAGGGTGGTAAGGACAGCCCAAGAGACCCAGTACTTC.

This chain uses TRBV4-3 with TRBJ2-7, with a possible D match to TRBD2 (5 bases). The CDR3 length is 19 residues. Germline V CDR1 and CDR2: LGHNA, YSLEER. V lost 0 bases and J lost 1, with 22 bases in between. The CDR3 spells CASSQDAGLDSVRSYEQYF. For the CDR3, the DNA is TGCGCCAGCAGCCAAGATGCAGGTCTGGATAGCGTAAGATCCTACGAGCAGTACTTC.

The chain recombines TRBV5-4 with TRBJ2-5; TRBD1 is a possible D gene (5 bases). V gave up 2 bases and J gave up 5 bases, with 13 bases separating them. CDR1 is SGHNT and CDR2 is YYREEE in the germline V gene (reference sequence). This CDR3 spans 14 amino acids. The CDR3, as DNA: TGTGCCAGCAGCTTTAGGGGTAGAGGTGAGACCCAGTACTTC. Its protein is CASSFRGRGETQYF.

The V gene is TRBV15, the J gene TRBJ2-1, with TRBD1 identical over 9 bases. This CDR3 spans 18 amino acids. V lost 4 bases to trimming and J lost 12 bases; unmatched junction nucleotides: 22. Germline CDR1 reads LNHNV; CDR2 reads YYDKDF (reference sequence). The CDR3 here is CATSTRTGAPELQGGQFF. The CDR3 nucleotides read TGTGCCACCAGCACAAGGACAGGGGCACCAGAATTACAAGGGGGGCAGTTCTTC.

The chain links TRBV7-3 to TRBJ2-5, with D possibly being TRBD1 (5 bases). CDR3 length equals 13 residues. V was trimmed by 4 bases and J by 2 bases, leaving 8 bases between them. Per the germline V gene, CDR1 is SGHTA and CDR2 is FQGTGA. CDR3 in amino acids: CASSWTQQETQYF. CDR3 coding DNA: TGTGCCAGCAGCTGGACACAGCAAGAGACCCAGTACTTC.

CDR3 sequence (DNA): TGTGCCAGCAGTTTTGACAGGGGCGGATCCTACGAGCAGTACTTC. It yields the protein CASSFDRGGSYEQYF. The gene calls are TRBV2 and TRBJ2-7, with 8 positions matching TRBD1. Germline-derived CDR1 and CDR2 are SNHLY and FYNNEI. V lost 5 bases to trimming and J lost 1 base; unmatched junction nucleotides: 7. The CDR3 has 15 amino acids.

This chain uses TRBV13 with TRBJ1-2; 8 bases map to TRBD1. V trimming: 4 bases; J trimming: 2 bases; junction bases outside the gene matches: 6. This CDR3 has 15 amino acids. Germline CDR1 and CDR2: PRHDT and FYEKMQ (reference sequence). CDR3 coding DNA: TGTGCCAGCAGCTCACAGGGGGTCCGGAACTATGGCTACACCTTC. Translated, it gives CASSSQGVRNYGYTF.

This clone was recorded at least ten times. The V call is TRBV13, the J call TRBJ1-1, with 9 bases matching TRBD1. Germline V lookup: CDR1 PRHDT, CDR2 FYEKMQ (reference sequence). CDR3 length: 14 amino acids. Trimming removed 2 bases from V and 7 bases from J; junction bases left unmatched: 5. CDR3 region: CASSLTGGAGEAFF. The CDR3 DNA reads TGTGCCAGCAGCTTAACAGGGGGCGCGGGTGAAGCTTTCTTT.

The gene calls are TRBV4-1 and TRBJ2-2; TRBD2 agrees at 11 bases. V lost 0 bases to trimming and J lost 6 bases; unmatched junction nucleotides: 3. The CDR3 runs to 16 residues. Germline-derived CDR1 and CDR2 are MGHRA and YSYEKL. CDR3 amino acids: CASSQDASGRPGELFF. Here the CDR3 DNA reads TGCGCCAGCAGCCAAGACGCTAGCGGGAGGCCCGGGGAGCTGTTTTTT.

The rearrangement uses TRBV28 and TRBJ2-1; D unclear. Per the germline V gene, CDR1 is MDHEN and CDR2 is SYDVKM. The CDR3 consists of 13 residues. The germline V and J ends were trimmed by 8 bases and 2 bases, with 10 bases remaining between them. CDR3 sequence reads: CASLPGTYNEQFF. CDR3 DNA: TGTGCCAGCTTACCGGGTACCTACAATGAGCAGTTCTTC.

The chain joins TRBV7-2 to TRBJ1-6; perhaps TRBD1 as D (6 bases). Deletions cut 0 bases from V and 3 bases from J, with 9 bases between. Per the germline V gene, CDR1 is SGHTA and CDR2 is FQGNSA. This CDR3 is 16 amino acids long. CDR3 residues: CASSLAGTNYNSPLHF. The CDR3 coding sequence is TGTGCCAGCAGCTTAGCAGGGACAAACTATAATTCACCCCTCCACTTT.

The V call is TRBV24-1, the J call TRBJ1-1, with D maybe TRBD1 (6 bases). Between the trimmed V and J ends, which lost 3 bases and 3 bases, there was a span of 7 bases. CDR1 and CDR2 from the germline V gene are KGHDR and SFDVKD. CDR3 length: 13 amino acids. The CDR3 loop reads CATSDTGYTEAFF. The CDR3 DNA is TGTGCCACCAGTGATACAGGGTACACTGAAGCTTTCTTT.

The J gene is TRBJ1-2, the V gene TRBV7-2; 12 bases match TRBD1. With V trimmed by 5 bases and J by 7 bases, 11 bases remained unmatched. The germline CDR1 and CDR2 sequences are SGHTA and FQGNSA. The CDR3 covers 16 residues. CDR3 in amino acids: CASSHNPGTGGIGYTF. In DNA form, the CDR3 reads TGTGCCAGCAGCCACAACCCCGGGACAGGGGGCATTGGCTACACCTTC.

The V and J genes are TRBV28 and TRBJ2-7, with TRBD1 matching 8 bases. V trimming: 1 base; J trimming: 7 bases; junction bases outside the gene matches: 15. Germline V lookup: CDR1 MDHEN, CDR2 SYDVKM. CDR3 length: 17 residues. Here the CDR3 reads CASSLSSPGQGLGEQYF. CDR3 sequence (DNA): TGTGCCAGCAGTTTATCATCCCCCGGACAGGGCCTAGGAGAGCAGTACTTC. The variable domain in full, completed from reference TRBV28 and TRBJ2-7, reads DVKVTQSSRYLVKRTGEKVFLECVQDMDHENMFWYRQDPGLGLRLIYFSYDVKMKEKGDIPEGYSVSREKKERFSLILESASTNQTSMYLCASSLSSPGQGLGEQYFGPGTRLTVT.